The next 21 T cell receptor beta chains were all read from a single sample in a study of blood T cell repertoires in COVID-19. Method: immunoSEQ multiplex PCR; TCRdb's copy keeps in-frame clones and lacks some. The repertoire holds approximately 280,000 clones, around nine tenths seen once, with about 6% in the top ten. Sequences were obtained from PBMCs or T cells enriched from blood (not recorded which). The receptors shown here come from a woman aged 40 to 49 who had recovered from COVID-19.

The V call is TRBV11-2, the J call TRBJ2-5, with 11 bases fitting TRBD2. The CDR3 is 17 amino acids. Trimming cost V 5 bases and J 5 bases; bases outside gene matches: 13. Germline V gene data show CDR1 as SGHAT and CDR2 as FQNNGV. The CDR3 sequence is CASSPLAGGRVGETQYF. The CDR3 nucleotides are TGTGCCAGCAGCCCCCTAGCGGGAGGCAGAGTAGGGGAGACCCAGTACTTC.

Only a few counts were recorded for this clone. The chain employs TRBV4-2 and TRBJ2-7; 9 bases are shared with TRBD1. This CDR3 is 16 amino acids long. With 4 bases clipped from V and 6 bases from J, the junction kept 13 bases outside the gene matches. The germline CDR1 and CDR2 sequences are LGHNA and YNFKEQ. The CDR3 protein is CASSPNGGRDRVEQYF. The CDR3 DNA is TGTGCCAGCAGCCCGAACGGAGGCAGGGACAGGGTCGAGCAGTACTTC.

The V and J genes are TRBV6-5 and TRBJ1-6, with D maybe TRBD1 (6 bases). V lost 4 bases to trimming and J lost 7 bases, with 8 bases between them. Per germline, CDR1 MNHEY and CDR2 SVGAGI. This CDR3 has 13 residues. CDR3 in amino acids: CASSSDRNSPLHF. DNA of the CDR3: TGTGCCAGCAGTTCGGACAGAAATTCACCCCTCCACTTT.

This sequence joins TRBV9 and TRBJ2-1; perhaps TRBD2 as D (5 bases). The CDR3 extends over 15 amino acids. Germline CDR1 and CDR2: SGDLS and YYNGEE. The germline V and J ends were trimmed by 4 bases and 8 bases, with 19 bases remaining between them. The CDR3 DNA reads TGTGCCAGCAGCTTCTCGGGGAGTTCGAGCGATGAGCAGTTCTTC. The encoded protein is CASSFSGSSSDEQFF.

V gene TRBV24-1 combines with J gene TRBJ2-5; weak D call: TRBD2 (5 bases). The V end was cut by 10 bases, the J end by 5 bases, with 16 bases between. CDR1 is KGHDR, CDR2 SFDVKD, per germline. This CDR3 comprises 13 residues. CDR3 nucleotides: TGTGCCACTGGGCGAGAGGGCGGGGAGACCCAGTACTTC. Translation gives CATGREGGETQYF.

Here the CDR3 DNA reads TGTGCCATCAGTGAGTTGGCTAGCGGCCAAGAGACCCAGTACTTC. This codes for CAISELASGQETQYF. The J gene is TRBJ2-5, the V gene TRBV10-3, with TRBD2 matching 7 bases. V shed 1 base and J 1 base; nucleotides not matched to a gene: 3. Germline loops: CDR1 ENHRY, CDR2 SYGVKD. This CDR3 region has 15 residues.

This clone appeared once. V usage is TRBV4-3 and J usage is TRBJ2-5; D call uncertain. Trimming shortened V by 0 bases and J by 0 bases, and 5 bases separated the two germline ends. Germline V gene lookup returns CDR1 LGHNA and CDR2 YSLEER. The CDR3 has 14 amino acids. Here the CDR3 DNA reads TGCGCCAGCAGCCAAGACGGGTACCAAGAGACCCAGTACTTC. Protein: CASSQDGYQETQYF.

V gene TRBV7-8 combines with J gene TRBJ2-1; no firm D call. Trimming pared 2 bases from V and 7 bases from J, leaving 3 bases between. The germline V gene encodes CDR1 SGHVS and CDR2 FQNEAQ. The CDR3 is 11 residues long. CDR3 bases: TGTGCCAGCAGCTTAATAAATGAGCAGTTCTTC. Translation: CASSLINEQFF.

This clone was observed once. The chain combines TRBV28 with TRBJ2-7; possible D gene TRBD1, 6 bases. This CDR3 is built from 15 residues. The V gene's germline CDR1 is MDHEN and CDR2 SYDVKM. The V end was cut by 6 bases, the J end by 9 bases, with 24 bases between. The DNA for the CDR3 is TGTGCCAGCAGCCATACAGGGTCCGGCGATTGGGGGCAGTACTTC. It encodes CASSHTGSGDWGQYF.

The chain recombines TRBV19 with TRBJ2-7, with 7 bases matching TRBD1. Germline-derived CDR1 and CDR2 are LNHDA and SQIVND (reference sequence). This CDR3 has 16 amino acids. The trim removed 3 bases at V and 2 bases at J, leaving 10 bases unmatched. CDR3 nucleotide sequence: TGTGCCAGTAGTATTGGGTCTGACAGGGCTACCTACGAGCAGTACTTC. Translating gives CASSIGSDRATYEQYF.

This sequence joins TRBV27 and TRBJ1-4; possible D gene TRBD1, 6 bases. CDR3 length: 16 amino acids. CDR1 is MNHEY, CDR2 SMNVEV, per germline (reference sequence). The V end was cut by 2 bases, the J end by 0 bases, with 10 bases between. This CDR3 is CASSLMGAATNEKLFF. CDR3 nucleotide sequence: TGTGCCAGCAGTTTAATGGGGGCCGCAACTAATGAAAAACTGTTTTTT.

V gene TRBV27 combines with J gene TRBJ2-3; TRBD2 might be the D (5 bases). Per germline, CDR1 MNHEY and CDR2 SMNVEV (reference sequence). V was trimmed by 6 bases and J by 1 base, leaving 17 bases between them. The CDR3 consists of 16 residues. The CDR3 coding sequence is TGTGCCAGCAGAGTAGCCTTCTCGCGGGGCACAGATACGCAGTATTTT. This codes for CASRVAFSRGTDTQYF.

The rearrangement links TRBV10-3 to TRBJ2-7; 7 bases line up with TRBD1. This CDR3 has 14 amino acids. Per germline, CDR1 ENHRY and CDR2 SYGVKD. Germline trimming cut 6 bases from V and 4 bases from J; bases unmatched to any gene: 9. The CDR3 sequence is CAIRGTDQGYEQYF. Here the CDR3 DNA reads TGTGCCATCAGGGGGACAGACCAGGGATACGAGCAGTACTTC.

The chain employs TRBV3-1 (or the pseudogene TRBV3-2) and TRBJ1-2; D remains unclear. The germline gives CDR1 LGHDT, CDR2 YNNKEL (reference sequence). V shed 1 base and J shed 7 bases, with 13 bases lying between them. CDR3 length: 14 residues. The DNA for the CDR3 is TGTGCCAGCAGCCAAGGGCCAACTATTTCTGGCTACACCTTC. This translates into CASSQGPTISGYTF.

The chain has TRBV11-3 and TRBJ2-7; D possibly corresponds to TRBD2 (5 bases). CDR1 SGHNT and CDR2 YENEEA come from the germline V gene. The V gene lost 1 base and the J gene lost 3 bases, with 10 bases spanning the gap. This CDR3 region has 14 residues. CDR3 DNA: TGTGCCAGCAGCTTAGGACAAGGAGGCTACGAGCAGTACTTC. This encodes CASSLGQGGYEQYF.

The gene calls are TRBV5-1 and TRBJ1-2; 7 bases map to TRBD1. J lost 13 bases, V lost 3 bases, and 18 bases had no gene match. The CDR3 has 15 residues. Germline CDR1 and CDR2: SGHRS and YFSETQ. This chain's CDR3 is CASSSQGDTSPQRTF. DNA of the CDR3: TGCGCCAGCAGCTCCCAGGGGGACACATCCCCCCAACGCACCTTC.

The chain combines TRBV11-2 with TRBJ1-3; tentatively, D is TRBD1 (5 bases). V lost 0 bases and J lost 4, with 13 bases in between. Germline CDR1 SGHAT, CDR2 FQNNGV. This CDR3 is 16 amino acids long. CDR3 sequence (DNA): TGTGCCAGCAGCTTAGAGGCAGGGAAGGCCGGAAACACCATATATTTT. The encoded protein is CASSLEAGKAGNTIYF.

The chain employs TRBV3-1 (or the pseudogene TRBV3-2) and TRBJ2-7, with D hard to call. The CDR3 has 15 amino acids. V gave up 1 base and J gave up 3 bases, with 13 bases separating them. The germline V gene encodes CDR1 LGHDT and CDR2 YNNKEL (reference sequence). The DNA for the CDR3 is TGTGCCAGCAGCCAAGTTAGTGCACCTCACTACGAGCAGTACTTC. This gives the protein CASSQVSAPHYEQYF.

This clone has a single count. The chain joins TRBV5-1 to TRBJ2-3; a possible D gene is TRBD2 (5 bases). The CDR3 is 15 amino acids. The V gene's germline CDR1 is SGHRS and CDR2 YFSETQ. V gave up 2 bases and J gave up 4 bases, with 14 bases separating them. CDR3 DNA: TGCGCCAGCAGCTTTGCTGGGGTGGGAGCAGATACGCAGTATTTT. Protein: CASSFAGVGADTQYF.

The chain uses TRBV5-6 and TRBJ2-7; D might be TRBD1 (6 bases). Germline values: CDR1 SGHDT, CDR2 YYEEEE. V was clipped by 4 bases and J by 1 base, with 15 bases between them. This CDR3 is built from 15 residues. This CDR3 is CASSVRDTSSYEQYF. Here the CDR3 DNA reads TGTGCCAGCAGCGTCCGGGACACGTCTTCCTACGAGCAGTACTTC. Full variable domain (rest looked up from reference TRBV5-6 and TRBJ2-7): DAGVTQSPTHLIKTRGQQVTLRCSPKSGHDTVSWYQQALGQGPQFIFQYYEEEERQRGNFPDRFSGHQFPNYSSELNVNALLLGDSALYLCASSVRDTSSYEQYFGPGTRLTVT.

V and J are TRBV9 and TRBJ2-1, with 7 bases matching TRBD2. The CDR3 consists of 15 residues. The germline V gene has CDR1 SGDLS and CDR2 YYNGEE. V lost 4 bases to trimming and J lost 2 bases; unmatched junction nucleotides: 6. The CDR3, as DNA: TGTGCCAGCAGCCTCCTAGCGGAGCCCTACAATGAGCAGTTCTTC. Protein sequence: CASSLLAEPYNEQFF.